This T cell receptor beta chain was sequenced in a study of T cells in women clearing cervical HPV infection. Deletions cut 2 bases from V and 9 bases from J, with 14 bases between. Germline V gives CDR1 SGHTA, CDR2 FQGTGA. The CDR3 is 14 amino acids. Notes on this clone: The read terminates 3 residues ahead of where the CDR3 ends, so the germline J gene completes it.

Sequencing was performed with immunoSEQ multiplex PCR; in TCRdb, only in-frame clones are kept and a portion is missing. The clone table shows about 41,000 clones, with the ten largest holding 7.6%. The specimen was blood buffy coat. This sequence was found in a woman between 18 and 70 years old with a cervical HPV16 infection that either progressed to CIN3+ or cleared (not recorded which). The rearrangement links TRBV7-3 to TRBJ2-1; D ambiguous. The CDR3 region is CASSLASSRSEQFF. The CDR3 DNA, read in part, is TGTGCCAGCAGCTTAGCGAGTAGCAGAAGTGAG.